This T cell receptor beta chain was sequenced in a study of T cell repertoires in cytomegalovirus infection. At the level of the study: Newly reported HLA-C-restricted and thoroughly characterized HLA-B-restricted CMV epitopes were employed. Through public TCR beta signatures, both CMV infection and matching HLA type were indicated. General study findings and limits: Cumulative frequency of public TCR beta families picked out carriers of CMV plus the relevant HLA. The response measured ex vivo was dominated by TCR beta clonotypes (HLA-C-restricted and CMV-specific).

The sample holds a few counts of this clonotype. Its antigen remains unknown. The CDR3 extends over 18 amino acids. CDR1 is MGHDK and CDR2 is SYGVNS in the germline V gene. Trimming pared 0 bases from V and 7 bases from J, leaving 19 bases between. TCRdb passed the reads through MiXCR, listing each CDR3 protein once. The table records about 130,000 distinct CDR3 sequences, 32% of them present only once. This sequence joins TRBV25-1 and TRBJ1-6; a possible D gene is TRBD1 (5 bases). The sequencing here drew on CD8+ T cells from cultured PBMCs, taken from culture after CMV antigen stimulation. This sequence originates from a human donor in good health (CMV status not recorded). Some clones in this sample may be carry-over from other donors' samples. DNA of the CDR3: TGTGCCAGCAGTGAATATTTTGGGGGTCTCGAGCAGAATTCACCCCTCCACTTT. This translates into CASSEYFGGLEQNSPLHF. The variable domain in full, completed from reference TRBV25-1 and TRBJ1-6, reads EADIYQTPRYLVIGTGKKITLECSQTMGHDKMYWYQQDPGMELHLIHYSYGVNSTEKGDLSSESTVSRIRTEHFPLTLESARPSHTSQYLCASSEYFGGLEQNSPLHFGNGTRLTVT.